The 14 T cell receptor beta chains below come from one sample, sequenced in a study of blood T cell repertoires in COVID-19. Sequencing was performed with immunoSEQ multiplex PCR; in TCRdb, only in-frame clones are kept and a portion is missing. This sample yields approximately 9,500 clones, of which roughly nine tenths are seen a single time; 5.5% to 6.5% belongs to the top ten. Sample: peripheral blood. Receptor source: a human donor in a cohort sampled during active COVID-19.

A few counts support this clone. The rearrangement uses TRBV6-5 and TRBJ2-1; 13 positions match TRBD2. Germline-derived CDR1 and CDR2 are MNHEY and SVGAGI. V shed 3 bases, J shed 6 bases, and the junction held 2 bases outside the gene matches. This CDR3 is 15 amino acids long. The CDR3 protein is CASSYWTSGGNEQFF. Here the CDR3 DNA reads TGTGCCAGCAGTTATTGGACTAGCGGGGGCAATGAGCAGTTCTTC.

CDR3 coding DNA: TGTGCCAGCAGTGACGACAGCTCTGGGGCCAACGTCCTGACTTTC. Amino acids: CASSDDSSGANVLTF. The chain combines TRBV6-4 with TRBJ2-6; D is perhaps TRBD1 (5 bases). The ends were cut back, 2 bases at V and 0 bases at J, with 5 bases in the middle. Germline CDR1 is MRHNA and CDR2 is SNTAGT. This CDR3 spans 15 amino acids.

The chain joins TRBV4-2 to TRBJ2-6; D uncertain. The length of the CDR3 is 16 residues. Germline V CDR1 and CDR2: LGHNA, YNFKEQ. Trimming took off 1 base at V and 0 bases at J, with 7 bases between the two ends. In DNA, the CDR3 is TGTGCCAGCAGCCAAGGACATAGCTCTGGGGCCAACGTCCTGACTTTC. As protein: CASSQGHSSGANVLTF.

The J gene is TRBJ2-3, the V gene TRBV3-1 (or the pseudogene TRBV3-2); TRBD2 matches 7 bases. V gave up 4 bases and J gave up 0 bases; unmatched junction bases: 7. The CDR3 runs to 16 residues. Germline CDR1 LGHDT, CDR2 YNNKEL (reference sequence). In DNA form, the CDR3 reads TGTGCCAGCAGCCGCCCTTGGGGGGGTAGCACAGATACGCAGTATTTT. Amino acids: CASSRPWGGSTDTQYF.

CDR3 DNA sequence: TGTGCCAGCAGCTACCAGCGGGGCAGGGCAGATACGCAGTATTTT. Translating it yields CASSYQRGRADTQYF. The chain recombines TRBV7-6 with TRBJ2-3; TRBD2 matches at 7 bases. Germline V gene lookup returns CDR1 SGHVS and CDR2 FNYEAQ. V lost 4 bases to trimming and J lost 4 bases; unmatched junction nucleotides: 8. This CDR3 spans 15 amino acids.

V is TRBV24-1 and J is TRBJ1-3; D is possibly TRBD1 (5 bases). This CDR3 contains 16 residues. Per the germline V gene, CDR1 is KGHDR and CDR2 is SFDVKD. Trimming shortened V by 4 bases and J by 0 bases, and 12 bases separated the two germline ends. The CDR3 nucleotides read TGTGCCACCAGTGAAATCAGGGACTCCTCTGGAAACACCATATATTTT. Residues: CATSEIRDSSGNTIYF.

The CDR3 bases are TGTGCCAGCAGTGAAGCTGGGCGTGGCTGGGGCTACACCTTC. Its translation: CASSEAGRGWGYTF. The genes are TRBV6-1 and TRBJ1-2; D unclear. Deletions cut 0 bases from V and 8 bases from J, with 13 bases between. Germline CDR1 is MNHNS and CDR2 is SASEGT. This CDR3 comprises 14 residues.

The chain links TRBV14 to TRBJ1-2; D unclear. Trimming removed 4 bases at V and 6 bases at J, with 12 bases between. This CDR3 is built from 13 residues. Germline-derived CDR1 and CDR2 are SGHDN and FVKESK. CDR3 in amino acids: CASSPRPVDGYTF. The CDR3 coding sequence is TGTGCCAGCAGCCCCCGCCCGGTTGATGGCTACACCTTC.

The chain joins TRBV7-8 to TRBJ1-5, with D unclear. CDR3 size: 14 residues. Between the trimmed V and J ends, which lost 5 bases and 5 bases, there was a span of 13 bases. CDR1 SGHVS and CDR2 FQNEAQ come from the germline V gene. CDR3 nucleotides: TGTGCCAGCAGCATCTCAGGTGGATATCAGCCCCAGCATTTT. Translation gives CASSISGGYQPQHF. Variable domain in full (rest from reference TRBV7-8 and TRBJ1-5): GAGVSQSPRYKVAKRGQDVALRCDPISGHVSLFWYQQALGQGPEFLTYFQNEAQLDKSGLPSDRFFAERPEGSVSTLKIQRTQQEDSAVYLCASSISGGYQPQHFGDGTRLSIL.

This sequence joins TRBV6-4 and TRBJ2-1, with 10 bases lining up with TRBD2. This CDR3 has 15 residues. Losses at the gene ends were 2 bases for V and 6 bases for J; bases not matched to a gene: 4. The V gene's germline CDR1 is MRHNA and CDR2 SNTAGT. This chain's CDR3 is CASSDDSSGGNEQFF. CDR3 nucleotides: TGTGCCAGCAGTGACGATTCTAGCGGGGGCAATGAGCAGTTCTTC.

The chain carries TRBV2 and TRBJ1-1, with 7 bases that match TRBD1. Trimming cost V 6 bases and J 8 bases; bases outside gene matches: 12. Germline CDR1 reads SNHLY; CDR2 reads FYNNEI. This CDR3 contains 14 residues. The CDR3 coding sequence is TGTGCCAGCAGCCTGACAGGACAGGCCCCGGAAGCTTTCTTT. It yields the protein CASSLTGQAPEAFF. Combining the CDR3 with reference TRBV2 and TRBJ1-1 gives the whole variable domain EPEVTQTPSHQVTQMGQEVILRCVPISNHLYFYWYRQILGQKVEFLVSFYNNEISEKSEIFDDQFSVERPDGSNFTLKIRSTKLEDSAMYFCASSLTGQAPEAFFGQGTRLTVV.

For the CDR3, the DNA is TGCAGTGCGGAACTAGCGCACGAGCAGTTCTTC. This encodes CSAELAHEQFF. This chain uses TRBV20-1 with TRBJ2-1; 7 bases line up with TRBD2. Germline CDR1 reads DFQATT; CDR2 reads SNEGSKA (reference sequence). J gave up 10 bases and V 6 bases, and 6 bases lay outside the gene matches. This CDR3 has 11 residues.

The rearrangement links TRBV3-1 (or the pseudogene TRBV3-2) to TRBJ1-2; D gene uncertain. Looked up from germline, CDR1 is LGHDT and CDR2 is YNNKEL (reference sequence). V was trimmed by 6 bases and J by 2 bases, leaving 13 bases between them. This CDR3 has 14 amino acids. CDR3 in DNA: TGTGCCAGCAGTCCAAGAGGCGGGAACTATGGCTACACCTTC. Its translation: CASSPRGGNYGYTF.

CDR3 residues: CASSLVLSGRSFF. DNA for the CDR3: TGTGCCAGCAGCTTAGTCTTGTCAGGGCGGTCTTTCTTT. This rearrangement joins TRBV11-2 to TRBJ1-1, with D possibly being TRBD1 (5 bases). Germline CDR1 SGHAT, CDR2 FQNNGV. This CDR3 comprises 13 residues. V dropped 1 base and J dropped 12 bases, with 15 bases sitting between them.